This T cell receptor (beta chain) came from a study of T cell responses to AZD1222 COVID-19 vaccine. The length of the CDR3 is 13 residues. V lost 0 bases, J lost 5 bases, and 7 bases lay in between. Samples with a second dose at about 4 or about 12 weeks were pooled together. TCRdb's table, derived via immunoSEQ multiplex PCR, lists solely in-frame clones and lacks some. The table shows around 110,000 clones, with less than 95% occurring only once. The receptor comes from an adult who received the AZD1222 COVID-19 vaccine. The chain couples TRBV12-3 or TRBV12-4 to TRBJ1-1; D remains ambiguous. The source material was peripheral blood, sampled 28 days after the second AZD1222 dose. CDR3 sequence (DNA): TGTGCCAGCAGTTTAGCGACCGTGACTGAAGCTTTCTTT. It yields the protein CASSLATVTEAFF.